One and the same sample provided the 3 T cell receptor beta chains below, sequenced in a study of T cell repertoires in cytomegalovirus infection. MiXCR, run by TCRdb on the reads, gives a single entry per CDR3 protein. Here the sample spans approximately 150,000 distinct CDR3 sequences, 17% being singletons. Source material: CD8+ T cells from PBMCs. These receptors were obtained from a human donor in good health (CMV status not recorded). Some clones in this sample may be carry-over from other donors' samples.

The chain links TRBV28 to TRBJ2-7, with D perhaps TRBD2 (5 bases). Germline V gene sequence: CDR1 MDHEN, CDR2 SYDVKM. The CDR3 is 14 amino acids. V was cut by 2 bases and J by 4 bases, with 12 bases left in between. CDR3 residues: CASSLGLWKYEQYF. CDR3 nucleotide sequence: TGTGCCAGCAGTTTAGGACTTTGGAAGTACGAGCAGTACTTC.

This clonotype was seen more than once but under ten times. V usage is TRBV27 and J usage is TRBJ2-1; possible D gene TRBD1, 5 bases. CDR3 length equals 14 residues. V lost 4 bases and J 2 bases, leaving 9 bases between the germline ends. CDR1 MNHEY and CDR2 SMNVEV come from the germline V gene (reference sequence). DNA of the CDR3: TGTGCCAGCAGTTACCCAGGGCCCTACAATGAGCAGTTCTTC. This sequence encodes CASSYPGPYNEQFF.

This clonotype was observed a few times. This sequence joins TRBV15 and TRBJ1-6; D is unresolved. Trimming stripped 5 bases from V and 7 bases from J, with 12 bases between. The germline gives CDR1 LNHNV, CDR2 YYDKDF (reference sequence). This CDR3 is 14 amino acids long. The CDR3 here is CATSPRLSNSPLHF. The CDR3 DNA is TGTGCCACCAGCCCCCGGCTATCAAATTCACCCCTCCACTTT.